The present T cell receptor beta chain was sequenced within a study of CD8+ T cells in alopecia areata. The CDR3 has 17 amino acids. CDR1 and CDR2 from the germline V gene are SGHNT and YYREEE (reference sequence). Trimming removed 6 bases from V and 4 bases from J; junction bases left unmatched: 9. TCR sequencing used cDNA made by reverse transcription of extracted RNA. The data were produced by immunoSEQ multiplex PCR, yet TCRdb's version contains in-frame clones alone and is incomplete. Here the sample spans about 200,000 clones, roughly 60% being singletons. The treatment was: oral pan-JAK inhibitor, 5-10 mg twice daily. Alopecia areata patients provided lesional scalp punch biopsies and peripheral blood.

This sample comprised CD4+ T cells sorted from blood, obtained at week 24, from a patient treated with tofacitinib. The chain carries TRBV5-4 and TRBJ2-2; 13 positions agree with TRBD2. This sequence originates from a human donor with alopecia areata. Here the CDR3 reads CASTLTSGRALTGELFF. Written as DNA, the CDR3 is TGTGCCAGCACCCTCACTAGCGGGAGGGCCCTCACCGGGGAGCTGTTTTTT.